This T cell receptor beta chain was sequenced during a study of CD8 T cells in Susac syndrome. The authors carried out high-throughput sequencing of TCR beta. They applied it to CD8+ and CD4+ T cells obtained from blood. Age- and sex-matched healthy donors served as the control group. While CD8+ and CD4+ T cells were isolated negatively, TEMRA cells were enriched by FACS. The germline gives CDR1 MDHEN, CDR2 SYDVKM. CDR3 size: 14 residues. V was cut by 5 bases and J by 2 bases, with 12 bases left in between. Random hexamers served to reverse transcribe roughly 0.5 to 1 ug RNA. Amplification of TCR beta CDR3 across 54 Vbeta and 13 Jbeta was performed with immunoSEQ multiplex PCR. Each CDR3 protein gets one entry after TCRdb re-called the immunoSEQ multiplex PCR reads with MiXCR. The sample has approximately 120,000 distinct CDR3 sequences, roughly 96% seen once.

The source material was CD4+ T cells from PBMCs. This clonotype was obtained from a human donor in good health. The gene calls are TRBV28 and TRBJ2-5; D could derive from TRBD1 or TRBD2 (5 bases each). The CDR3 nucleotides are TGTGCCAGCAGTATTGGGGGAACTCAAGAGACCCAGTACTTC. Translation: CASSIGGTQETQYF.